The T cell receptor (beta chain) described here comes from a study of T cell therapy after organ transplantation. Note on this clone: Antigen unknown.

The method was immunoSEQ multiplex PCR; TCRdb's version includes in-frame clones alone and lacks a portion of them. The profile shows tens of thousands of clones, approximately 94% of them singletons. Study results and caveats: Post-therapy CD8 clonality change correlated inversely with pretherapy clonality.

V lost 0 bases, J lost 5 bases, and 2 bases stayed unmatched. CDR1 and CDR2 (germline): MNHEY, SMNVEV (reference sequence). CDR3 length: 14 amino acids. This receptor was obtained from a human patient who had received a solid organ transplant and had CMV disease. The chain is built from TRBV27 and TRBJ2-3, with 7 nucleotides matching TRBD2. The input for sequencing was CD8+ T cells from blood, taken before autologous CMV-specific T cell therapy. The DNA of the CDR3 is TGTGCCAGCAGTTTATCGGGCGGGGGAGATACGCAGTATTTT. This gives the protein CASSLSGGGDTQYF.